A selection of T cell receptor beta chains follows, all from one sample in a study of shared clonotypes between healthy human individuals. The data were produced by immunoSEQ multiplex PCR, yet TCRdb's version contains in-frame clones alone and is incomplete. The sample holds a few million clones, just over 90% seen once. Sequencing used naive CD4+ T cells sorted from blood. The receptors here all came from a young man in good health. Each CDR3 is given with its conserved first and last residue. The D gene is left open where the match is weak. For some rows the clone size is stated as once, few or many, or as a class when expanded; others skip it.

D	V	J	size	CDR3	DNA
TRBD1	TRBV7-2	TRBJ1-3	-	CASSFVGTGRNTIYF	TGTGCCAGCAGCTTCGTCGGGACAGGGAGAAACACCATATATTTT
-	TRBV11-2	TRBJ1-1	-	CASSLEGKRAFF	TGTGCCAGCAGCTTAGAGGGGAAGAGAGCTTTCTTT
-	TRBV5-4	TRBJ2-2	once	CAVDSGSGNGGELFF	TGTGCCGTCGACTCCGGGAGCGGTAATGGCGGGGAGCTGTTTTTT
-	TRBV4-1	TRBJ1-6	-	CASSQNKLRNSPLHF	TGCGCCAGCAGCCAAAATAAACTGAGGAATTCACCCCTCCACTTT
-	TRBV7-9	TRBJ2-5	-	CASSLMSPRETQYF	TGTGCCAGCAGCTTAATGAGTCCCCGAGAGACCCAGTACTTC
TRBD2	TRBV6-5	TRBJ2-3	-	CASSYSTSGNTDTQYF	TGTGCCAGCAGTTACTCCACTAGCGGGAACACAGATACGCAGTATTTT
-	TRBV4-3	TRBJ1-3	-	CASSQETEDNSGNTIYF	TGCGCCAGCAGCCAAGAGACGGAGGATAACTCTGGAAACACCATATATTTT
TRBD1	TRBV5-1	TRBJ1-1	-	CASSLAVTGGTEAFF	TGCGCCAGCAGCTTGGCGGTTACAGGGGGCACTGAAGCTTTCTTT
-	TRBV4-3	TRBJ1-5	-	CASSQDRGNNQPQHF	TGCGCCAGCAGCCAAGATCGAGGGAACAATCAGCCCCAGCATTTT
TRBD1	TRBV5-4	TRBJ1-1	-	CASSSTLTGAEAFF	TGTGCCAGCAGCTCGACATTGACAGGGGCTGAAGCTTTCTTT
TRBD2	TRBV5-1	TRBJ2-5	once	CASSLEGTSGRTQETQYF	TGCGCCAGCAGCTTGGAGGGGACTAGCGGGAGGACCCAAGAGACCCAGTACTTC
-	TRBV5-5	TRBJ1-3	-	CASSSPGQTRNTIYF	TGTGCCAGCAGCTCGCCGGGACAAACAAGAAACACCATATATTTT
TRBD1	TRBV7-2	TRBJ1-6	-	CASSLTTTGVDSPLHF	TGTGCCAGCAGCTTGACGACGACAGGGGTAGATTCACCCCTCCACTTT
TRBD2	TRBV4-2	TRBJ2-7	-	CASSQDKGGTYEQYF	TGTGCCAGCAGCCAAGATAAGGGAGGGACGTACGAGCAGTACTTC
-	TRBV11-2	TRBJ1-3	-	CASSLGSSGNTIYF	TGTGCCAGCAGCTTGGGGAGCTCTGGAAACACCATATATTTT
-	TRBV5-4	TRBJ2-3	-	CASSLGLVETDTQYF	TGTGCCAGCAGCTTGGGGCTAGTAGAGACAGATACGCAGTATTTT
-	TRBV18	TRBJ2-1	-	CASSPGLSYNEQFF	TGTGCCAGCTCACCGGGACTCTCCTACAATGAGCAGTTCTTC
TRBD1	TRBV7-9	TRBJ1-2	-	CASRDAGGGYTF	TGTGCCAGCAGGGACGCAGGGGGAGGCTACACCTTC
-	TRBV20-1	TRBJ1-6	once	CSARAQSVLHF	TGCAGTGCTAGGGCGCAGTCGGTTCTCCACTTT
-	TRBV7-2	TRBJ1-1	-	CASSLEGMNTEAFF	TGTGCCAGCAGCTTAGAGGGGATGAACACTGAAGCTTTCTTT
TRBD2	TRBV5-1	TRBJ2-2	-	CASSLELAGAVGELFF	TGCGCCAGCAGCTTGGAACTAGCGGGAGCCGTCGGGGAGCTGTTTTTT
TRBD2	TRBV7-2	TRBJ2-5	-	CASSLGTAGTSGQETQYF	TGTGCCAGCAGCTTAGGCACGGCGGGGACTAGCGGTCAAGAGACCCAGTACTTC
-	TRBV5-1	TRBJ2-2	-	CASSLEDRYGELFF	TGCGCCAGCAGCTTGGAGGATAGGTACGGGGAGCTGTTTTTT
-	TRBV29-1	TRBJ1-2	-	CSVDSVNYGYTF	TGCAGCGTCGACAGCGTTAACTATGGCTACACCTTC
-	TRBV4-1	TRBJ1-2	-	CASSREQGMGYGYTF	TGCGCCAGCAGCCGAGAACAGGGTATGGGCTATGGCTACACCTTC
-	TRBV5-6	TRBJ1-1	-	CASSPVAKGVKNTEAFF	TGTGCCAGCAGTCCGGTGGCCAAGGGGGTAAAGAACACTGAAGCTTTCTTT
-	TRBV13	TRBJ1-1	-	CASSFGGDTEAFF	TGTGCCAGCAGCTTTGGGGGGGACACTGAAGCTTTCTTT
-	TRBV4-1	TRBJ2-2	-	CASSQGKAANTGELFF	TGCGCCAGCAGCCAGGGAAAGGCCGCGAACACCGGGGAGCTGTTTTTT